The sequence of this T cell receptor beta chain was determined in a study of shared clonotypes between healthy human individuals. Of note for this clone: Antigen: not known.

Study-wide points: Clonotype sharing among donors likely depends on sequencing depth.

Authors' methods: There were no quality scores in the junction-only immunoSEQ sequences, so filtering differed. Some clones are missing from TCRdb's copy, which holds only in-frame ones; the method was immunoSEQ multiplex PCR. V, J and clone size reflect that table, while D and trimming were determined from the DNA. The table shows millions of clones, with 85% to 95% occurring only once. This CDR3 contains 15 residues. V gave up 5 bases and J gave up 8 bases; unmatched junction bases: 14. Germline V lookup: CDR1 GTSNPN, CDR2 SVGIG (reference sequence). The sequenced sample consisted of naive CD4+ T cells sorted from blood. Subset meaning: CD45RA+ positively selected. This receptor was obtained from a man between 18 and 35 years old in good health. The chain recombines TRBV30 with TRBJ2-1, with 8 bases aligning to TRBD2. CDR3 sequence reads: CAWGLRSGRSDEQFF. CDR3 bases: TGTGCCTGGGGCCTCAGAAGCGGGAGATCGGATGAGCAGTTCTTC.